One T cell receptor (beta chain) is described in this entry. This record belongs to a study of blood T cell repertoires in COVID-19. Study summary: In each case, the material was cDNA or gDNA derived from T cells, B-cell-depleted T cells, or PBMCs.

CDR3 length: 13 amino acids. CDR1 is SGHVS, CDR2 FQNEAQ, per germline. The V and J ends lost 6 bases and 1 base respectively, with 9 bases between them. In the study's own analysis: Amplification with reference gene primers provided the estimates of nucleated cell counts. Sequencing was performed with immunoSEQ multiplex PCR; in TCRdb, only in-frame clones are kept and a portion is missing. That table furnishes V, J and clone size, whereas the DNA furnished D and trimming. Of some 180,000 clones in the sample, about 88% are singletons; the top ten hold about 22%. Participants were aged about 18 to 90 years, lived in under 25 US areas, and enrolled virtually. Clinical history reported by participants formed the basis on which cohorts were assigned.

The rearrangement joins TRBV7-8 to TRBJ1-1; perhaps TRBD1 as D (5 bases). The receptor's source is a middle-aged woman in a cohort exposed to, infected with or recovered from COVID-19 (not recorded which). The sequenced sample consisted of PBMCs or T cells enriched from blood (not recorded which). CDR3 sequence reads: CASRVDRNTEAFF. The CDR3 DNA reads TGTGCCAGCAGGGTTGACAGGAACACTGAAGCTTTCTTT.